The T cell receptor (beta chain) under discussion was sequenced for a study of shared clonotypes between healthy human individuals. Only in-frame clones appear in the TCRdb table, and some are missing; sequencing was by immunoSEQ multiplex PCR. The repertoire consists of 400,000 to 550,000 clones, with 65% to 80% occurring once and the leading ten covering less than 15%. Germline V gene sequence: CDR1 MNHEY, CDR2 SVGAGI. V dropped 6 bases and J dropped 9; count of bases not matched to a gene: 13. This CDR3 region has 15 residues. Sequencing used PBMCs. The TCR sequence derives from a woman aged 40 to 50 in good health. Some clones in this sample may be carry-over from other donors' samples. The rearrangement uses TRBV6-5 and TRBJ2-1; TRBD2 matches at 8 bases. The CDR3 here is CASSPRSGGWGEQFF. The CDR3 nucleotides are TGTGCCAGCAGCCCGCGGTCGGGAGGGTGGGGTGAGCAGTTCTTC.